What follows are 19 T cell receptor beta chains derived from one specimen sequenced in a study of T cells after posttransplantation cyclophosphamide (dated by TCRdb to about 2016). The library was built by means of the immunoSEQ multiplex PCR assay. As stored in TCRdb, this immuneACCESS dataset retains in-frame rearrangements with V and J assigned. A fraction of the clones does not appear; measured against another copy, unresolved V genes explain less than half of the discrepancy, and the remainder lacks a known reason. This sample gives over a thousand clones in total; approximately 97% of them show up just once. More than 1.5% of the sample belongs to the ten largest clones. Sequencing used naive CD8+ T cells sorted from PBMCs. Every receptor here comes from a woman aged 60-75 years in good health, CMV-negative, and a related stem cell transplant donor.

This clone occurred once. This chain links TRBV2 with TRBJ1-2; tentative D call: TRBD1 (6 bases). This CDR3 is 13 amino acids long. V lost 10 bases and J lost 0, with 12 bases in between. Germline V lookup: CDR1 SNHLY, CDR2 FYNNEI. The chain's CDR3 is CANPQGANYGYTF. CDR3 bases: TGTGCCAACCCACAGGGAGCTAACTATGGCTACACCTTC. Looking up the rest from reference TRBV2 and TRBJ1-2 gives the full variable domain: EPEVTQTPSHQVTQMGQEVILRCVPISNHLYFYWYRQILGQKVEFLVSFYNNEISEKSEIFDDQFSVERPDGSNFTLKIRSTKLEDSAMYFCANPQGANYGYTFGSGTRLTVV.

The rearrangement uses TRBV6-1 and TRBJ1-6, with TRBD1 matching 11 bases. In germline, CDR1 is MNHNS, CDR2 SASEGT. The CDR3 runs 15 residues. The V and J ends lost 5 bases and 8 bases, in that order; junction bases with no gene match: 5. CDR3 sequence reads: CASSPRTGGDSPLHF. The CDR3 coding sequence is TGTGCCAGCAGTCCGCGGACAGGGGGCGATTCACCCCTCCACTTT.

This clone has just one count. The J gene is TRBJ2-2, the V gene TRBV6-6; D unclear. Trimming took off 5 bases at V and 2 bases at J, with 3 bases between the two ends. The CDR3 totals 12 residues. The germline V gene has CDR1 MNHNY and CDR2 SVGAGI (reference sequence). The CDR3 protein is CASSLNTGELFF. CDR3 bases: TGTGCCAGCAGTCTCAACACCGGGGAGCTGTTTTTT.

This chain uses TRBV30 with TRBJ2-1; 8 positions match TRBD2. The germline gives CDR1 GTSNPN, CDR2 SVGIG (reference sequence). The CDR3 is 13 residues long. V was clipped by 3 bases and J by 6 bases; unmatched bases: 4. CDR3: CAWSRLAPNEQFF. CDR3 DNA sequence: TGTGCCTGGAGCCGACTAGCGCCCAATGAGCAGTTCTTC.

The gene calls are TRBV12-5 and TRBJ2-3; D possibly corresponds to TRBD2 (6 bases). V lost 3 bases and J 5 bases, leaving 15 bases between the germline ends. The CDR3 runs 15 residues. Per the germline V gene, CDR1 is LGHNT and CDR2 is FRNRAP. The CDR3 loop reads CASGFGGLGGDTQYF. DNA of the CDR3: TGTGCTAGTGGTTTCGGCGGGTTGGGGGGAGATACGCAGTATTTT.

V is TRBV9 and J is TRBJ1-1, with D possibly matching TRBD1 (6 bases). The V gene's germline CDR1 is SGDLS and CDR2 YYNGEE. The CDR3 is 14 residues long. Trimming took 0 bases from V and 4 from J, leaving 10 bases between them. The CDR3 DNA reads as TGTGCCAGCAGCGTAGGAAGGGGGACCACTGAAGCTTTCTTT. This translates into CASSVGRGTTEAFF. The whole variable domain, filled in from reference TRBV9 and TRBJ1-1, reads DSGVTQTPKHLITATGQRVTLRCSPRSGDLSVYWYQQSLDQGLQFLIQYYNGEERAKGNILERFSAQQFPDLHSELNLSSLELGDSALYFCASSVGRGTTEAFFGQGTRLTVV.

This CDR3 reads CASSLISTSGGETQYF. The CDR3 bases are TGTGCCAGCAGCTTGATATCGACTAGCGGGGGGGAGACCCAGTACTTC. The chain recombines TRBV7-2 with TRBJ2-5, with 13 bases that match TRBD2. Trimming at V came to 3 bases and at J to 5 bases, leaving 6 bases not matched to a gene. Germline V gene sequence: CDR1 SGHTA, CDR2 FQGNSA. The CDR3 is 16 residues long.

The chain recombines TRBV4-2 with TRBJ1-5; 8 bases align to TRBD1. CDR3 size: 14 residues. Trimming at V came to 3 bases and at J to 6 bases, leaving 4 bases not matched to a gene. Germline V gene sequence: CDR1 LGHNA, CDR2 YNFKEQ. CDR3 residues: CASSQDRAPQPQHF. Written as DNA, the CDR3 is TGTGCCAGCAGCCAGGACAGGGCCCCTCAGCCCCAGCATTTT.

The gene calls are TRBV5-1 and TRBJ2-7; no clear D. The V and J ends lost 0 bases and 4 bases respectively, with 8 bases between them. This CDR3 has 13 residues. Germline loops: CDR1 SGHRS, CDR2 YFSETQ. This chain's CDR3 is CASSLESGYEQYV. For the CDR3, the DNA is TGCGCCAGCAGCTTGGAATCAGGTTACGAGCAGTACGTC.

The rearrangement joins TRBV5-6 to TRBJ2-7; perhaps TRBD1 as D (5 bases). Germline CDR1 reads SGHDT; CDR2 reads YYEEEE. The CDR3 has 13 residues. V lost 2 bases, J lost 0 bases, and 6 bases lay in between. Here the CDR3 reads CASSFDSSYEQYV. The CDR3 bases are TGTGCCAGCAGCTTCGACAGCTCCTACGAGCAGTACGTC.

This chain joins TRBV19 and TRBJ2-1; 12 positions match TRBD2. With V trimmed by 9 bases and J by 8 bases, 11 bases remained unmatched. Germline CDR1 is LNHDA and CDR2 is SQIVND (reference sequence). The CDR3 extends over 15 amino acids. The CDR3 DNA is TGTGCCAGATCCCCTCCTAGCGGGGGGGCCGATGAGCAGTTCTTC. Translating gives CARSPPSGGADEQFF.

V usage is TRBV10-3 and J usage is TRBJ2-2; 7 bases agree with TRBD1. Losses at the gene ends were 11 bases for V and 7 bases for J; bases not matched to a gene: 13. The CDR3 consists of 14 residues. Germline V CDR1 and CDR2: ENHRY, SYGVKD. The CDR3: CAAYRDSLLGELFF. DNA of the CDR3: TGTGCCGCCTACCGGGACAGCCTGCTCGGGGAGCTGTTTTTT.

As regards this clone: One end of the junction does not line up with germline, which may come from a read error. Other DNA sequences in this sample translate to the same CDR3. This chain uses TRBV28 with TRBJ1-6; 7 bases match TRBD1. Germline CDR1 MDHEN, CDR2 SYDVKM. The CDR3 runs 14 residues. CDR3 in DNA: TGTGCCAGCAGTTACAGGGGTCTAAATTCCCCCCTCCACTTT. It translates to CASSYRGLNSPLHF.

This chain uses TRBV4-3 with TRBJ2-4; 7 bases line up with TRBD1. V lost 1 base and J lost 6; bases outside the gene matches: 9. Germline V lookup: CDR1 LGHNA, CDR2 YSLEER. The CDR3 sequence is 16 residues long. This chain's CDR3 is CASSQGRQGVRNIQYF. The CDR3 nucleotides are TGCGCCAGCAGCCAAGGTCGACAGGGCGTTAGAAACATTCAGTACTTC.

Concerning this clone: The junction does not match germline at one end; this may be a read error. The rearrangement uses TRBV12-5 and TRBJ2-5; D is unresolved. Germline V CDR1 and CDR2: LGHNT, FRNRAP. CDR3 length: 11 residues. CDR3 nucleotide sequence: TGTGCTAGTGGTTTGGGAGAGGCCCAGTACTTC. This translates into CASGLGEAQYF.

The chain recombines TRBV7-2 with TRBJ2-2, with 10 bases matching TRBD2. The trim removed 3 bases at V and 3 bases at J, leaving 4 bases unmatched. Germline V gene data show CDR1 as SGHTA and CDR2 as FQGNSA. The CDR3 has 16 residues. The CDR3 bases are TGTGCCAGCAGCTTTCGGACTAGCGGATACACCGGGGAGCTGTTTTTT. Protein: CASSFRTSGYTGELFF.

This clone is a singleton in its sample. The V call is TRBV19, the J call TRBJ2-5, with TRBD2 matching over 7 bases. Trimming at V came to 5 bases and at J to 5 bases, leaving 11 bases not matched to a gene. The CDR3 has 15 amino acids. Per germline, CDR1 LNHDA and CDR2 SQIVND (reference sequence). The CDR3 sequence is CASSLRAPGRETQYF. In nucleotides, the CDR3 is TGTGCCAGTAGTCTCCGGGCACCCGGGAGGGAGACCCAGTACTTC.

The CDR3 here is CASSYNPGSSSYEQYF. The CDR3 region has the DNA TGTGCCAGCAGTTACAACCCAGGCTCGAGCTCCTACGAGCAGTACTTC. The rearrangement links TRBV6-5 to TRBJ2-7, with D uncertain. Germline CDR1 MNHEY, CDR2 SVGAGI. The CDR3 runs to 16 residues. Trimming took 2 bases from V and 0 from J, leaving 14 bases between them.

V and J are TRBV4-3 and TRBJ2-3, with TRBD2 matching over 7 bases. The CDR3 is made up of 13 amino acids. Germline V CDR1 and CDR2: LGHNA, YSLEER. The V segment lost 3 bases and the J segment 6 bases; nucleotides outside the gene matches: 3. CDR3 residues: CASSQIGGDTQYF. The CDR3 DNA reads as TGCGCCAGCAGCCAGATCGGGGGGGATACGCAGTATTTT.